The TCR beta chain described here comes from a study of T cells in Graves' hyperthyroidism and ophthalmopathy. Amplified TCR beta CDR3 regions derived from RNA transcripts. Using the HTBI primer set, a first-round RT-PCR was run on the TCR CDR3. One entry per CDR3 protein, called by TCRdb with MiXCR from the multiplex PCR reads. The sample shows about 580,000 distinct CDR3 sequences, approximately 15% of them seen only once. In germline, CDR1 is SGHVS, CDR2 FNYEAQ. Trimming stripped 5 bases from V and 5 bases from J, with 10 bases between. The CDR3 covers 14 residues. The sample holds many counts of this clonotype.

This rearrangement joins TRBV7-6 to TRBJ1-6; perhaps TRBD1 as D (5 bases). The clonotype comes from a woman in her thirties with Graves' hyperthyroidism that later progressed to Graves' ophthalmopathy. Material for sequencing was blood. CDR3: CASSLTADNSPLHF. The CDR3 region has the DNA TGTGCCAGCAGCCTGACAGCCGATAATTCACCCCTCCACTTT.